This is a list of T cell receptor beta chains from one sample in a study of cytomegalovirus exposure and HLA in healthy donors. Method: immunoSEQ multiplex PCR; TCRdb's copy keeps in-frame clones and lacks some. The table lists roughly 62,000 clones, around 94% of them singletons. The material sequenced was PBMCs. The receptors were sampled from a man between 18 and 35 years old in good health and CMV-seronegative. CDR3s include the opening cysteine and the closing phenylalanine or tryptophan. D genes are given only for firm matches. The listing skips clone size in some rows; elsewhere it reads once, few, many or a size class.

v_call	j_call	d_call	clone_size	cdr3_aa	cdr3_nt
TRBV11-2	TRBJ2-5	TRBD2	-	CASSLGLAGVETQYF	TGTGCCAGCAGCTTAGGACTAGCGGGAGTAGAGACCCAGTACTTC
TRBV2	TRBJ1-1	TRBD1	-	CASSVGDRGRDTEAFF	TGTGCCAGCAGTGTGGGGGACAGGGGACGCGACACTGAAGCTTTCTTT
TRBV10-3	TRBJ2-5	-	-	CAISVSSTGRETQYF	TGTGCCATCAGTGTAAGCTCTACAGGGAGAGAGACCCAGTACTTC
TRBV9	TRBJ1-3	-	-	CASSIWGGSGNTIYF	TGTGCCAGCTCTATCTGGGGAGGGTCGGGAAACACCATATATTTT
TRBV5-5	TRBJ1-4	-	-	CASSWGDWTNEKLFF	TGTGCCAGCAGCTGGGGGGACTGGACTAATGAAAAACTGTTTTTT
TRBV6-5	TRBJ1-3	TRBD1	-	CASSPVRTGRHTIYF	TGTGCCAGCAGTCCTGTCAGGACAGGGAGACACACCATATATTTT
TRBV28	TRBJ1-1	TRBD1	-	CASSLGDRRAEAFF	TGTGCCAGCAGTTTAGGGGACAGGAGGGCTGAAGCTTTCTTT
TRBV7-2	TRBJ1-3	-	-	CASSRERYGNTIYF	TGTGCCAGCAGCCGGGAAAGATATGGAAACACCATATATTTT
TRBV6-5	TRBJ2-1	-	-	CASSYSLDSLYNEQFF	TGTGCCAGCAGTTACTCGCTGGACAGCCTTTACAATGAGCAGTTCTTC
TRBV28	TRBJ2-1	-	-	CASLSTTASSYNEQFF	TGTGCCAGCCTTTCAACGACAGCAAGCTCCTACAATGAGCAGTTCTTC
TRBV7-9	TRBJ1-1	TRBD1	-	CASHPRGAMNTEAFF	TGTGCCAGCCACCCCAGGGGGGCGATGAACACTGAAGCTTTCTTT
TRBV5-1	TRBJ2-7	TRBD1	-	CASSLGGSGTGFEQYF	TGCGCCAGCAGCTTGGGGGGGTCCGGGACAGGGTTCGAGCAGTACTTC
TRBV19	TRBJ1-1	TRBD1	-	CASNHSGQPVNTEAFF	TGTGCCAGTAACCATTCGGGACAGCCAGTGAACACTGAAGCTTTCTTT
TRBV5-6	TRBJ1-5	-	-	CASSQDTNQPQHF	TGTGCCAGCAGCCAGGACACCAATCAGCCCCAGCATTTT
TRBV7-6	TRBJ1-1	TRBD1	-	CASSILHRDRGWNTEAFF	TGTGCCAGCAGCATCCTTCACCGGGACAGGGGGTGGAACACTGAAGCTTTCTTT
TRBV10-3	TRBJ2-7	TRBD2	once	CAISDLAGAYEQYF	TGTGCCATCAGTGATCTAGCGGGCGCCTACGAGCAGTACTTC
TRBV19	TRBJ2-7	-	-	CASSISMVDSYEQYF	TGTGCCAGTAGTATAAGTATGGTAGACTCCTACGAGCAGTACTTC
TRBV7-8	TRBJ1-5	TRBD1	-	CASSVGTGRNQPQHF	TGTGCCAGCAGCGTAGGGACAGGTCGCAATCAGCCCCAGCATTTT
TRBV2	TRBJ1-5	-	-	CASSKGDSNQPQHF	TGTGCCAGCAGTAAGGGGGATAGCAATCAGCCCCAGCATTTT
TRBV10-3	TRBJ1-1	TRBD1	-	CAISAGTGNTEAFF	TGTGCCATCAGTGCGGGGACAGGGAACACTGAAGCTTTCTTT
TRBV7-9	TRBJ2-1	-	-	CASSPGETSSYNEQFF	TGTGCCAGCAGCCCGGGGGAGACGAGCTCCTACAATGAGCAGTTCTTC
TRBV25-1	TRBJ1-1	-	-	CASSKQGPGGGAFF	TGTGCCAGCAGCAAACAAGGACCGGGGGGGGGAGCTTTCTTT
TRBV12-2	TRBJ2-7	-	few	CASRSQAGRGYEQYF	TGTGCAAGTCGCTCCCAAGCGGGGCGGGGTTACGAGCAGTACTTC
TRBV7-2	TRBJ2-3	-	-	CASSHRVTTDTQYF	TGTGCCAGCAGCCACAGGGTTACTACAGATACGCAGTATTTT
TRBV29-1	TRBJ2-1	TRBD2	-	CSVSGTSGRPYNEQFF	TGCAGCGTTTCCGGGACTAGCGGGAGACCCTACAATGAGCAGTTCTTC
TRBV25-1	TRBJ2-7	TRBD1	-	CASSPWTGILQYF	TGTGCCAGCAGTCCTTGGACAGGGATCCTTCAGTACTTC
TRBV28	TRBJ2-3	-	-	CASRAWGWDTDTQYF	TGTGCCAGCAGGGCTTGGGGCTGGGACACAGATACGCAGTATTTT
TRBV11-3	TRBJ1-2	-	once	CASSLSLQGSDGYTF	TGTGCCAGCAGCCTTAGCCTACAGGGATCCGATGGCTACACCTTC
TRBV5-1	TRBJ1-1	TRBD1	-	CASSSGQGNTEAFF	TGCGCCAGCAGCTCGGGACAGGGGAACACTGAAGCTTTCTTT
TRBV5-1	TRBJ1-1	TRBD1	once	CASSLTGGESEGAFF	TGCGCCAGCAGCTTAACAGGGGGGGAATCTGAAGGAGCTTTCTTT
TRBV4-1	TRBJ2-1	TRBD2	once	CASSQEAGLAAGFF	TGCGCCAGCAGCCAAGAGGCCGGACTAGCGGCTGGGTTCTTC
TRBV6-1	TRBJ1-5	-	-	CASSEGKGGQPQHF	TGTGCCAGCAGTGAAGGGAAGGGAGGTCAGCCCCAGCATTTT
TRBV11-3	TRBJ2-7	TRBD2	-	CASSPPLAGHEQYF	TGTGCCAGCAGCCCCCCCCTAGCGGGCCACGAGCAGTACTTC
TRBV19	TRBJ2-3	TRBD2	-	CASSTGLAATDTQYF	TGTGCCAGTAGTACGGGACTAGCGGCCACAGATACGCAGTATTTT
TRBV7-8	TRBJ1-5	-	-	CASSLFAGDKGNQPQHF	TGTGCCAGCAGCTTATTTGCAGGGGATAAGGGAAATCAGCCCCAGCATTTT
TRBV29-1	TRBJ2-5	-	once	CSVGGKSQETQYF	TGCAGCGTTGGCGGAAAGAGTCAAGAGACCCAGTACTTC
TRBV5-1	TRBJ2-3	TRBD1	-	CASSSGQVTDTQYF	TGCGCCAGCAGCTCAGGACAGGTAACAGATACGCAGTATTTT
TRBV27	TRBJ1-1	TRBD1	-	CASSLDRVNTEAFF	TGTGCCAGCAGTTTAGACAGGGTGAACACTGAAGCTTTCTTT
TRBV2	TRBJ2-2	-	-	CASRRSARGTLYTGELFF	TGTGCCAGCAGAAGATCTGCTAGGGGAACTTTGTACACCGGGGAGCTGTTTTTT
TRBV13	TRBJ2-7	TRBD2	-	CASSLQLAGGVDEQYF	TGTGCCAGCAGCCTGCAACTAGCGGGAGGTGTGGACGAGCAGTACTTC
TRBV30	TRBJ2-7	TRBD1	-	CAWSATDRGREQYF	TGTGCCTGGAGTGCCACGGACAGGGGGCGAGAGCAGTACTTC
TRBV5-1	TRBJ1-5	TRBD1	-	CASSAGQAGQPQHF	TGCGCCAGCAGCGCGGGACAGGCCGGTCAGCCCCAGCATTTT
TRBV29-1	TRBJ2-3	-	-	CSVEPRGSSTDTQYF	TGCAGCGTTGAACCCCGGGGTTCGAGCACAGATACGCAGTATTTT
TRBV27	TRBJ2-3	TRBD2	-	CASSRTLAGGTDTQYF	TGTGCCAGCAGCCGTACACTAGCGGGAGGCACAGATACGCAGTATTTT
TRBV6-1	TRBJ2-2	TRBD1	-	CASSASDRVTGELFF	TGTGCCAGCAGTGCCTCAGACAGGGTTACCGGGGAGCTGTTTTTT
TRBV6-6	TRBJ2-2	TRBD2	-	CASRPTSGSTGELFF	TGTGCCAGCAGACCCACTAGCGGGAGCACCGGGGAGCTGTTTTTT
TRBV6-1	TRBJ1-4	-	-	CARHSGHPNEKLFF	TGTGCCCGCCACTCGGGACACCCTAATGAAAAACTGTTTTTT
TRBV19	TRBJ2-7	TRBD1	-	CASRQGQGDSYEQYF	TGTGCCAGTAGGCAAGGACAGGGCGACTCCTACGAGCAGTACTTC